These 8 T cell receptor beta chains were sequenced from one sample in a study of cytomegalovirus exposure and HLA in healthy donors. Primers: 60 Vbeta forward and 13 Jbeta reverse. Sequencing was performed with immunoSEQ multiplex PCR; in TCRdb, only in-frame clones are kept and a portion is missing. The repertoire holds about 85,000 clones, with 70% to 80% as singletons. The specimen sequenced was PBMCs. These receptors originate from a woman aged 50 to 60 in good health and CMV-seropositive.

This chain connects TRBV7-8 to TRBJ2-1; the match to TRBD2 covers 15 bases. With V trimmed by 8 bases and J by 7 bases, 21 bases remained unmatched. This CDR3 has 20 residues. The germline gives CDR1 SGHVS, CDR2 FQNEAQ. The CDR3 loop is CASQTGLAGGYSTRENEQFF. The CDR3 nucleotides read TGTGCCAGCCAGACGGGACTAGCGGGGGGCTATTCTACCCGAGAGAATGAGCAGTTCTTC.

The chain combines TRBV29-1 with TRBJ2-3; D is unresolved. CDR3 length equals 13 residues. V lost 3 bases and J 6 bases, leaving 13 bases between the germline ends. Germline V CDR1 and CDR2: SQVTM, ANQGSEA. In nucleotides, the CDR3 is TGCAGCGTTGAGGCCCCGTCGTGGGATACGCAGTATTTT. It yields the protein CSVEAPSWDTQYF.

This clone came up once. The rearrangement joins TRBV9 to TRBJ2-5; D may be TRBD2 (6 bases). The CDR3 loop spans 15 amino acids. Trimming cost V 0 bases and J 2 bases, with 11 bases left between them. Germline CDR1 SGDLS, CDR2 YYNGEE. CDR3 nucleotides: TGTGCCAGCAGCGTAGATGGCGGGGTGCAAGAGACCCAGTACTTC. Translation gives CASSVDGGVQETQYF.

In regard to this clone: Sequence at one end of the junction differs from germline and may be a read error. This chain joins TRBV7-9 and TRBJ2-1, with 7 bases that match TRBD1. This CDR3 has 16 amino acids. Germline CDR1 SEHNR, CDR2 FQNEAQ (reference sequence). CDR3 residues: CSSSSMDRSSYNEQFF. The CDR3 region has the DNA TGTTCCAGCAGCTCCATGGACAGGAGCTCCTACAATGAGCAGTTCTTC.

V and J are TRBV7-6 and TRBJ1-2; 9 bases align to TRBD1. Germline assignment: CDR1 SGHVS and CDR2 FNYEAQ. CDR3 size: 16 residues. Germline trimming cut 4 bases from V and 3 bases from J; bases unmatched to any gene: 9. The CDR3 DNA sequence: TGTGCCAGCAGCTCTCATAGAGGGACAGGGCACTATGGCTACACCTTC. Translated, it gives CASSSHRGTGHYGYTF.

This rearrangement joins TRBV7-6 to TRBJ2-2; TRBD1 aligns across 7 bases. V was pared by 5 bases and J by 2 bases, with 14 bases of the junction left unmatched. Germline V CDR1 and CDR2: SGHVS, FNYEAQ. The CDR3 consists of 18 residues. CDR3 in amino acids: CASSRRQGPRFNTGELFF. The CDR3 DNA reads TGTGCCAGCAGCCGTAGACAGGGCCCACGTTTTAACACCGGGGAGCTGTTTTTT.

J is TRBJ1-1 and V is TRBV29-1; D perhaps matches TRBD1 (5 bases). This CDR3 is 15 amino acids long. V shed 1 base and J shed 4 bases, with 16 bases lying between them. Germline CDR1 is SQVTM and CDR2 is ANQGSEA. CDR3 nucleotide sequence: TGCAGCGTTGAAGGGGACGGGGGGTACTCCACTGAAGCTTTCTTT. Protein product: CSVEGDGGYSTEAFF.

The chain carries TRBV5-6 and TRBJ2-2; possibly TRBD1 for D (6 bases). Germline V gene data show CDR1 as SGHDT and CDR2 as YYEEEE. V lost 4 bases to trimming and J lost 4 bases, with 14 bases between them. CDR3 length: 15 residues. CDR3 DNA: TGTGCCAGCAGCACCGGGACAACAATCACCGGGGAGCTGTTTTTT. It translates to CASSTGTTITGELFF.